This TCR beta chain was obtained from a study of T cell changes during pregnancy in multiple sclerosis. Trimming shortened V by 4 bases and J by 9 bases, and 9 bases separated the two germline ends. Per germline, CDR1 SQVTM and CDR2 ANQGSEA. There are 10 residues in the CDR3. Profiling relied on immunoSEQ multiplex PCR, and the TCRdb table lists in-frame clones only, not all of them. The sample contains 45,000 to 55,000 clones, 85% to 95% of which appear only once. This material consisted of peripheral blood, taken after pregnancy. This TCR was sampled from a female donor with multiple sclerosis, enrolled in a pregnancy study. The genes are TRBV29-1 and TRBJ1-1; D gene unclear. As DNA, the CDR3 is TGCAGCGTTGCCGAGGGTCAAGCTTTCTTT. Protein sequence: CSVAEGQAFF.